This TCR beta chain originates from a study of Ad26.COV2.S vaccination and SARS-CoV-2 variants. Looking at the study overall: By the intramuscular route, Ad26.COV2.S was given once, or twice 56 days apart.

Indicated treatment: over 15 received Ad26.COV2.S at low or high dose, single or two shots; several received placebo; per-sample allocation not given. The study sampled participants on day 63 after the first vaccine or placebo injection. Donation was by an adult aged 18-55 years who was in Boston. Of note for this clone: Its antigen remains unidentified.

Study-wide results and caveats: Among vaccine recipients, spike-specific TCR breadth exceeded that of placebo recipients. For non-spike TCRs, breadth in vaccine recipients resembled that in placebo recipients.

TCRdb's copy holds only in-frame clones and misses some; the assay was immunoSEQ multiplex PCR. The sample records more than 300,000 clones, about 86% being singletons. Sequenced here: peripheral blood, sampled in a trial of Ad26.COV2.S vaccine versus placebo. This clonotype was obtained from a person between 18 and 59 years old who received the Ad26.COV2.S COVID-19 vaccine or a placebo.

CDR3 nucleotide sequence: TGTGCCAGTAGTATAGGCAGGACAAGGAGGAACACTGAAGCTTTCTTT. Encoded protein: CASSIGRTRRNTEAFF. This rearrangement joins TRBV19 to TRBJ1-1, with D maybe TRBD1 (5 bases). The CDR3 has 16 residues. The germline V gene has CDR1 LNHDA and CDR2 SQIVND (reference sequence). Trimming shortened V by 1 base and J by 1 base, and 13 bases separated the two germline ends.